This is a list of T cell receptor beta chains from one sample in a study of vaccination effects on CD4 cells after COVID-19. For these TCRs, the target antigens are not known. This table comes from immunoSEQ multiplex PCR, and its TCRdb copy is limited to in-frame clones, with some not included. Among about 22,000 clones, roughly 80% were seen once, and the ten largest hold approximately 23%. Sample: CD4+ T cells from PBMCs cultured with HCoV-NL63 spike peptides, taken after COVID-19 vaccination. Receptor source: a human donor who received a COVID-19 vaccine. Each CDR3 is given without its conserved first and last residue.

V gene	J gene	CDR3 protein
TRBV18	TRBJ1-1	ASSPQESTEAF
TRBV10-3	TRBJ1-1	AISEKYRDRGVSEAF
TRBV7-2	TRBJ2-1	ASSLDSYNEQF
TRBV5-1	TRBJ2-7	ASSLLQGQNEQY
TRBV3-1/TRBV3-2	TRBJ1-1	ASSQDSRRNTEAF
TRBV15	TRBJ1-2	ATSRGLGPYGYT
TRBV7-9	TRBJ1-1	ASSGGQGVSAF
TRBV5-1	TRBJ1-1	ASSPGHQNTEAF
TRBV6-1	TRBJ1-3	ASSDNSDYSGNTIY
TRBV18	TRBJ1-1	ASSSDLNTEAF
TRBV18	TRBJ2-7	ASSLRLADSYEQY
TRBV5-4	TRBJ2-1	ASSLWGLNNEQF
TRBV2	TRBJ2-1	ASSEYDEQF
TRBV5-6	TRBJ2-7	ASSLAVSYEQY
TRBV19	TRBJ1-5	ASSRAARRASYQPQH
TRBV4-1	TRBJ2-4	ASSQGLAGVLAKNIQY
TRBV5-6	TRBJ1-2	ASSIDFVGGGGNYGYT
TRBV30	TRBJ1-1	AGEGRNTEAF
TRBV15	TRBJ2-1	ATSRKGVAGMTSYNEQF
TRBV7-9	TRBJ1-3	ASSLGGPGNTIY